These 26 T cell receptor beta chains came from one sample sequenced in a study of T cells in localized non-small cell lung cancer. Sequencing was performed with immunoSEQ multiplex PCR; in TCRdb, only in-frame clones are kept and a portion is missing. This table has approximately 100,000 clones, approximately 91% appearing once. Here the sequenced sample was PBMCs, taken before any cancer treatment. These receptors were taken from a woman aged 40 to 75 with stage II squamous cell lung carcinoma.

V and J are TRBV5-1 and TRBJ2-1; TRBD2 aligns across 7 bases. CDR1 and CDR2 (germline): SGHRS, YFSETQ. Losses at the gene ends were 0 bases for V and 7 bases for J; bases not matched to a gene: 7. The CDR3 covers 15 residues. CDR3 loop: CASSLVTGAGNEQFF. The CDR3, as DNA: TGCGCCAGCAGCTTGGTTACGGGAGCGGGGAATGAGCAGTTCTTC.

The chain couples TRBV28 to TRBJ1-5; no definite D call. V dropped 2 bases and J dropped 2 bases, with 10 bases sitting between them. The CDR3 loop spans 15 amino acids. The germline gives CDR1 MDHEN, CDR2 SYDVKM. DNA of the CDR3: TGTGCCAGCAGTTTAACCCGCGGGGGCAATCAGCCCCAGCATTTT. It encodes CASSLTRGGNQPQHF.

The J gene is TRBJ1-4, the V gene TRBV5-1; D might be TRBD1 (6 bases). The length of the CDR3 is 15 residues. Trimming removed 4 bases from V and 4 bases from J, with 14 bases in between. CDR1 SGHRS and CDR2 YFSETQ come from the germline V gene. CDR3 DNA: TGCGCCAGCAGCCTTGGAGGGGGAATTAATGAAAAACTGTTTTTT. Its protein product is CASSLGGGINEKLFF.

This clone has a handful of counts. In DNA form, the CDR3 reads TGTGCCAGCAGAGCAAGGCGGGTCGTTAATGAAAAACTGTTTTTT. Amino acid sequence: CASRARRVVNEKLFF. The chain couples TRBV28 to TRBJ1-4, with D unclear. Per the germline V gene, CDR1 is MDHEN and CDR2 is SYDVKM. Trimming left V 6 bases short and J 4 bases short, with 15 bases between. The CDR3 loop spans 15 amino acids.

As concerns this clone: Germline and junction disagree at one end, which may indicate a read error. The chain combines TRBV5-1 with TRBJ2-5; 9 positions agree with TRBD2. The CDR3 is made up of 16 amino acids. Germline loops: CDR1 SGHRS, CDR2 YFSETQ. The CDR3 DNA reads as TGCGCCAGTAGCTTCTCGATTAGCGGGGGCGGGGAGACCCAGTACTTC. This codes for CASSFSISGGGETQYF.

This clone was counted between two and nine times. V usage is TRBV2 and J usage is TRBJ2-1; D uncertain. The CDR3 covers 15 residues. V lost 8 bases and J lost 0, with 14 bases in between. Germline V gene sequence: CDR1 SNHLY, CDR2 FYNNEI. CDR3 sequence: CASGRDPSSYNEQFF. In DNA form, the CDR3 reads TGTGCCAGCGGAAGAGACCCGAGCTCCTACAATGAGCAGTTCTTC.

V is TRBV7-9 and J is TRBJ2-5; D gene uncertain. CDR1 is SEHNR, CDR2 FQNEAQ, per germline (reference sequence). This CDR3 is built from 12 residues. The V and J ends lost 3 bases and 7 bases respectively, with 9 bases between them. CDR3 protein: CASSLGSGTQYF. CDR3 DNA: TGTGCCAGCAGCTTGGGGTCGGGGACCCAGTACTTC.

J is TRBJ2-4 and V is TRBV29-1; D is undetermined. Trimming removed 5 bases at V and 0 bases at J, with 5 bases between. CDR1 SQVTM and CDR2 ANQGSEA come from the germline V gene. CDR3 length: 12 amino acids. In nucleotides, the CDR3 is TGCAGCGTTTTGTTAGCCAAAAACATTCAGTACTTC. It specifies CSVLLAKNIQYF.

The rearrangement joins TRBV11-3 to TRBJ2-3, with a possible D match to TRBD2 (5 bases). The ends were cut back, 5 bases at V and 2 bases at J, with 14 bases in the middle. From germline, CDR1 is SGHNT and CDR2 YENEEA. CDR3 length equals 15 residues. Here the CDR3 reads CASSRTADYTDTQYF. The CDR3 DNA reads TGTGCCAGCAGCCGGACTGCGGATTACACAGATACGCAGTATTTT. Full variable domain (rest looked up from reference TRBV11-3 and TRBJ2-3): EAGVVQSPRYKIIEKKQPVAFWCNPISGHNTLYWYLQNLGQGPELLIRYENEEAVDDSQLPKDRFSAERLKGVDSTLKIQPAELGDSAVYLCASSRTADYTDTQYFGPGTRLTVL.

The CDR3 spells CASSLKTGDTGELFF. DNA of the CDR3: TGCGCCAGCAGCTTGAAAACAGGGGATACCGGGGAGCTGTTTTTT. The chain combines TRBV5-1 with TRBJ2-2; 7 bases fit TRBD1. The CDR3 sequence is 15 residues long. V was clipped by 1 base and J by 5 bases; unmatched bases: 5. The germline CDR1 and CDR2 sequences are SGHRS and YFSETQ.

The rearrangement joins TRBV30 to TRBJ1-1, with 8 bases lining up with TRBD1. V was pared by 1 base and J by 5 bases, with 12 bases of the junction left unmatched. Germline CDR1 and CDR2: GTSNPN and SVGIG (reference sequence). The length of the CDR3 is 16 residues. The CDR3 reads CAWSDDRGSGRTEAFF. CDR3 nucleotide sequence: TGTGCCTGGAGTGACGACAGGGGCAGCGGGAGAACTGAAGCTTTCTTT.

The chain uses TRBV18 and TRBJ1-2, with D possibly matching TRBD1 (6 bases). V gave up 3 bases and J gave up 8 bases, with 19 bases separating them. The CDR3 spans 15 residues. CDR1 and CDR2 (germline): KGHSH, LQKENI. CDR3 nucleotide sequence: TGTGCCAGCTCACCGACAGGAAAAGAATTTGACGGCTACACCTTC. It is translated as CASSPTGKEFDGYTF.

The CDR3 loop is CAIRGPTEAFF. The CDR3 coding sequence is TGTGCCATCAGGGGGCCCACTGAAGCTTTCTTT. The chain employs TRBV6-5 and TRBJ1-1; 8 bases match TRBD1. Germline loops: CDR1 MNHEY, CDR2 SVGAGI. J gave up 4 bases and V 10 bases, and 2 bases lay outside the gene matches. The CDR3 has 11 amino acids.

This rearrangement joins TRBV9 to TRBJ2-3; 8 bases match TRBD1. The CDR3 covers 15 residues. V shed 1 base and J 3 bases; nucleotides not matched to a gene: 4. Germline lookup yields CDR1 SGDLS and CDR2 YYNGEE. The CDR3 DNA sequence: TGTGCCAGCAGCGTAAGGACAGGGAGTACAGATACGCAGTATTTT. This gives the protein CASSVRTGSTDTQYF.

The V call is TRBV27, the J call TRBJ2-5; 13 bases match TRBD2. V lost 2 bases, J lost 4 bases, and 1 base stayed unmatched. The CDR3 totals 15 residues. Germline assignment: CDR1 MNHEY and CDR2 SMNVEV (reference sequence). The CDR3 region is CASSLTSGRAETQYF. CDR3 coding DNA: TGTGCCAGCAGTTTAACTAGCGGGAGGGCAGAGACCCAGTACTTC.

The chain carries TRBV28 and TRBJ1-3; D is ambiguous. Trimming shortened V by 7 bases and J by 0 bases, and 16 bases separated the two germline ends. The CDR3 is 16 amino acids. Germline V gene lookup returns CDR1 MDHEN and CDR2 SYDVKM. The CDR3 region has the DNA TGTGCCAGCACGGGTGGGCAGTTCCACTCTGGAAACACCATATATTTT. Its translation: CASTGGQFHSGNTIYF.

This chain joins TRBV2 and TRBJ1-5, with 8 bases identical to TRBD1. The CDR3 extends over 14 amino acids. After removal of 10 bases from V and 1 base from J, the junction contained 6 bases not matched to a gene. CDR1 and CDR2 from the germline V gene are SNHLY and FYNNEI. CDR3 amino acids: CATGQGTSNQPQHF. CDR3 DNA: TGTGCCACAGGACAGGGCACGAGCAATCAGCCCCAGCATTTT. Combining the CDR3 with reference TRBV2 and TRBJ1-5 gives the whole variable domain EPEVTQTPSHQVTQMGQEVILRCVPISNHLYFYWYRQILGQKVEFLVSFYNNEISEKSEIFDDQFSVERPDGSNFTLKIRSTKLEDSAMYFCATGQGTSNQPQHFGDGTRLSIL.

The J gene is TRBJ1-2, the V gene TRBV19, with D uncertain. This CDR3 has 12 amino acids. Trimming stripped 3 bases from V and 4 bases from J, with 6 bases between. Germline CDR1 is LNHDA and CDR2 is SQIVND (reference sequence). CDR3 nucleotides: TGTGCCAGTAGTATTGATCGCTATGGCTACACCTTC. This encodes CASSIDRYGYTF. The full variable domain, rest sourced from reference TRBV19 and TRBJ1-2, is DGGITQSPKYLFRKEGQNVTLSCEQNLNHDAMYWYRQDPGQGLRLIYYSQIVNDFQKGDIAEGYSVSREKKESFPLTVTSAQKNPTAFYLCASSIDRYGYTFGSGTRLTVV.

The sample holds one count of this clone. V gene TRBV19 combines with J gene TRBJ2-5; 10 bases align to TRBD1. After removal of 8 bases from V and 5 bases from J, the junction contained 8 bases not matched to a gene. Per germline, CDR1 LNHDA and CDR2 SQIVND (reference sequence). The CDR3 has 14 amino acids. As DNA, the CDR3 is TGTGCCAGTTCCGGGACAGGGGCATCGGAGACCCAGTACTTC. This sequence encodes CASSGTGASETQYF.

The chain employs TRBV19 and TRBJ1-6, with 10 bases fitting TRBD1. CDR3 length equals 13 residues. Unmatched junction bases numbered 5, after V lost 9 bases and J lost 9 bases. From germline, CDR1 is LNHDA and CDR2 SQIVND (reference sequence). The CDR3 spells CASRGQGGSPLHF. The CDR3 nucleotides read TGTGCCAGCCGAGGACAGGGGGGTTCACCCCTCCACTTT.

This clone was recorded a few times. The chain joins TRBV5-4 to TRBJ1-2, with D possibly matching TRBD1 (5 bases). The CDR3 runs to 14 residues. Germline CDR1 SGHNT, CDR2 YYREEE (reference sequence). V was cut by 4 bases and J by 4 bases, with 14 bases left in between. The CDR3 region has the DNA TGTGCCAGCAGCGGGACGGCCAGTACCTATGGCTACACCTTC. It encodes CASSGTASTYGYTF.

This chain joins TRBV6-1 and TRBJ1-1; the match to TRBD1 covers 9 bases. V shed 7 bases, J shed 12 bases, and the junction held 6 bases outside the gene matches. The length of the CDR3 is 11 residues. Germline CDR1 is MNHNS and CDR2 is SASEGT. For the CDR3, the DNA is TGTGCCAGCACAAGACAGGGGGAGCCTTTCTTT. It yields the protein CASTRQGEPFF.

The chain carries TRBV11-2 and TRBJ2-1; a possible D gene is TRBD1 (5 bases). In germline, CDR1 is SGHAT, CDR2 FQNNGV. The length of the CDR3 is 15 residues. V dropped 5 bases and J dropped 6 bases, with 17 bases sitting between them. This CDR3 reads CASSPLRGSGNEQFF. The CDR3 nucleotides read TGTGCCAGCAGCCCGCTTAGGGGAAGTGGCAATGAGCAGTTCTTC. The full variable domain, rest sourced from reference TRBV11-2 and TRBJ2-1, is EAGVAQSPRYKIIEKRQSVAFWCNPISGHATLYWYQQILGQGPKLLIQFQNNGVVDDSQLPKDRFSAERLKGVDSTLKIQPAKLEDSAVYLCASSPLRGSGNEQFFGPGTRLTVL.

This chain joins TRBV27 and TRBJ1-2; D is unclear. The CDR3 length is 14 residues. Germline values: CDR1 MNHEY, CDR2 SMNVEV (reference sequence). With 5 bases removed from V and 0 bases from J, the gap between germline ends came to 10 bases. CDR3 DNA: TGTGCCAGCAGTGCGGCCAGCACTAACTATGGCTACACCTTC. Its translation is CASSAASTNYGYTF.

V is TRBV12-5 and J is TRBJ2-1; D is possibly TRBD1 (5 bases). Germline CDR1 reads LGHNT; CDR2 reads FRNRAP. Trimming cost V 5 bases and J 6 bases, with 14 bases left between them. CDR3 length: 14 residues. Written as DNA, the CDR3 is TGTGCTAGTGGTAGGACAATGATGGTCAATGAGCAGTTCTTC. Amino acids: CASGRTMMVNEQFF.

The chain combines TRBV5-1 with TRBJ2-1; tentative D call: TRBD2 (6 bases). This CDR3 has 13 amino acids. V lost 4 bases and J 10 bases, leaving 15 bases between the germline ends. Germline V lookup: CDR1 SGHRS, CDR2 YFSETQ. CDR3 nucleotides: TGCGCCAGCAGCCTAGTTTTTGGGGGGGAGCAGTTCTTC. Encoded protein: CASSLVFGGEQFF.